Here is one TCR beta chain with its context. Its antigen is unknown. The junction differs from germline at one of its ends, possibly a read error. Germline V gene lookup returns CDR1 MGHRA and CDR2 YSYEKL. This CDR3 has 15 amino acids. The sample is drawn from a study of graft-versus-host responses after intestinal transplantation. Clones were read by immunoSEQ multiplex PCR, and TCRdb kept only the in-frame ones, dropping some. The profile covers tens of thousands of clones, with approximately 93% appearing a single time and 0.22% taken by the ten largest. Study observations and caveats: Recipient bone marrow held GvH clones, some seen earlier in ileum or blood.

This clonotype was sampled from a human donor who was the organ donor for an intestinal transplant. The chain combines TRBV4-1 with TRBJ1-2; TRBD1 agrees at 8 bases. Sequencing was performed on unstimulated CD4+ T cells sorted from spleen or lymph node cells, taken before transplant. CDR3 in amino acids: CTSSQQQGGDYGYTF. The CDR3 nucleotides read TGCACCAGCAGCCAACAACAGGGGGGGGACTATGGCTACACCTTC.